This TCR beta chain was observed in a study of CXCR3-negative and CXCR3-positive naive CD8 T cells. Whole-study findings and limits: Naive subsets were similarly diverse, while memory CD8+ repertoires were much less diverse.

A remark on this clonotype: What it recognizes is unknown.

cDNA libraries for TRB were generated by 5' RACE incorporating UMI labels. With the 5' RACE reads reprocessed, TCRdb shows one record per CDR3 protein and no DNA. This repertoire includes 100,000 to 150,000 distinct CDR3 sequences. The CDR3 totals 14 residues. CDR1 is MNHEY and CDR2 is SVGAGI in the germline V gene. This TCR was recovered from a human donor in good health. Some clones in this sample may be carry-over from other donors' samples. The chain uses TRBV6-5 and TRBJ1-6. The sequencing sample was made of naive CXCR3- CD8+ T cells from blood. The subset is: CD45RO-CCR7+CD27+CD95- naive CD8+ T cells lacking CXCR3 (TNR3-). CDR3 in amino acids: CASRYGTDNSPLHF.